These 28 T cell receptor beta chains originate from one sample sequenced in a study of T cell responses to AZD1222 COVID-19 vaccine. Sequencing used immunoSEQ multiplex PCR; TCRdb keeps in-frame clones, though not all of them. In the table there are under 95,000 clones, 90% of which are singletons. Sample: peripheral blood, taken on day 0 of AZD1222 vaccination. The receptor set was obtained from an adult in good health.

This clone was seen only once. The chain couples TRBV5-1 to TRBJ1-4, with TRBD1 matching 8 bases. Germline trimming cut 5 bases from V and 7 bases from J; bases unmatched to any gene: 10. There are 15 residues in the CDR3. The germline V gene has CDR1 SGHRS and CDR2 YFSETQ. The CDR3 nucleotides are TGCGCCAGCAGAACCGGACAGGGTGGGGTTGAAAAACTGTTTTTT. Protein product: CASRTGQGGVEKLFF.

The gene calls are TRBV20-1 and TRBJ1-1, with a tentative D call TRBD1 (5 bases). With 6 bases removed from V and 0 bases from J, the gap between germline ends came to 17 bases. The V gene's germline CDR1 is DFQATT and CDR2 SNEGSKA (reference sequence). The CDR3 covers 15 residues. This CDR3 reads CSASPAQGLNTEAFF. In DNA form, the CDR3 reads TGCAGTGCGAGTCCGGCCCAGGGATTGAACACTGAAGCTTTCTTT.

The gene calls are TRBV30 and TRBJ2-3; D might be TRBD2 (6 bases). This CDR3 has 15 residues. Germline loops: CDR1 GTSNPN, CDR2 SVGIG (reference sequence). The V gene lost 4 bases and the J gene lost 2 bases, with 16 bases spanning the gap. The CDR3 region is CAWKQGGRITDTQYF. CDR3 bases: TGTGCCTGGAAGCAGGGAGGCCGAATCACAGATACGCAGTATTTT.

The chain has TRBV4-1 and TRBJ2-2; D is unresolved. Trimming stripped 0 bases from V and 4 bases from J, with 3 bases between. The V gene's germline CDR1 is MGHRA and CDR2 YSYEKL. This CDR3 comprises 13 residues. The CDR3 protein is CASSQDITGELFF. The CDR3 DNA follows: TGCGCCAGCAGCCAAGATATCACCGGGGAGCTGTTTTTT.

The CDR3 is CASSLGGTQGYTF. The CDR3 DNA sequence: TGTGCCAGCAGCTTAGGTGGGACTCAGGGCTACACCTTC. The chain uses TRBV7-8 and TRBJ1-2; TRBD1 is a possible D gene (5 bases). The V gene's germline CDR1 is SGHVS and CDR2 FQNEAQ. This CDR3 spans 13 amino acids. Between the trimmed V and J ends, which lost 1 base and 8 bases, there was a span of 11 bases.

This chain connects TRBV28 to TRBJ1-6, with no clear D. Germline loops: CDR1 MDHEN, CDR2 SYDVKM. V lost 2 bases to trimming and J lost 6 bases, with 5 bases between them. The CDR3 runs to 13 residues. The DNA for the CDR3 is TGTGCCAGCAGTTTAGATGGTAATTCACCCCTCCACTTT. It specifies CASSLDGNSPLHF.

The gene calls are TRBV5-6 and TRBJ1-5, with TRBD1 identical over 9 bases. The V and J ends lost 4 bases and 1 base, in that order; junction bases with no gene match: 9. Germline assignment: CDR1 SGHDT and CDR2 YYEEEE. CDR3 size: 17 residues. CDR3 in DNA: TGTGCCAGCAGCCCGTCCCGGGACAGGGTGAGCAATCAGCCCCAGCATTTT. It is translated as CASSPSRDRVSNQPQHF.

The chain uses TRBV5-1 and TRBJ2-1, with 8 bases matching TRBD1. The CDR3 is 16 amino acids. V shed 0 bases and J 5 bases; nucleotides not matched to a gene: 7. The germline CDR1 and CDR2 sequences are SGHRS and YFSETQ. Written as DNA, the CDR3 is TGCGCCAGCAGCTTGGCGGACAGGGCAAATCACAATGAGCAGTTCTTC. Its translation is CASSLADRANHNEQFF.

The J gene is TRBJ2-6, the V gene TRBV5-1, with 14 nucleotides matching TRBD2. This CDR3 is 19 amino acids long. From germline, CDR1 is SGHRS and CDR2 YFSETQ. Unmatched junction bases numbered 10, after V lost 4 bases and J lost 4 bases. The CDR3 here is CASSPMGLAGDGGANVLTF. The DNA of the CDR3 is TGCGCCAGCAGCCCGATGGGACTAGCGGGAGATGGAGGGGCCAACGTCCTGACTTTC. Variable domain in full (rest from reference TRBV5-1 and TRBJ2-6): KAGVTQTPRYLIKTRGQQVTLSCSPISGHRSVSWYQQTPGQGLQFLFEYFSETQRNKGNFPGRFSGRQFSNSRSEMNVSTLELGDSALYLCASSPMGLAGDGGANVLTFGAGSRLTVL.

This clone was recorded only once. The chain joins TRBV11-2 to TRBJ2-7; possible D gene TRBD2, 7 bases. The germline gives CDR1 SGHAT, CDR2 FQNNGV. This CDR3 is built from 14 residues. The germline V and J ends were trimmed by 1 base and 3 bases, with 10 bases remaining between them. CDR3 amino acids: CASSLVGGGYEQYF. CDR3 in DNA: TGTGCCAGCAGCTTAGTGGGAGGGGGCTACGAGCAGTACTTC.

The rearrangement uses TRBV7-2 and TRBJ1-4; D is ambiguous. Germline loops: CDR1 SGHTA, CDR2 FQGNSA. The CDR3 is 15 residues long. V was clipped by 7 bases and J by 0 bases, with 12 bases between them. In DNA, the CDR3 is TGTGCCAGCAAGGATACGACGGCAACTAATGAAAAACTGTTTTTT. Its protein is CASKDTTATNEKLFF.

The gene calls are TRBV11-1 and TRBJ2-1; 8 bases align to TRBD2. The trim removed 5 bases at V and 0 bases at J, leaving 3 bases unmatched. The CDR3 has 15 amino acids. Germline CDR1 SGHAT, CDR2 FQDESV (reference sequence). The CDR3 loop is CASSGGTSSYNEQFF. CDR3 in DNA: TGTGCCAGCAGCGGGGGGACTAGCTCCTACAATGAGCAGTTCTTC.

This clone was counted once. The chain employs TRBV27 and TRBJ2-7; 10 bases are a match to TRBD1. V lost 5 bases to trimming and J lost 3 bases; unmatched junction nucleotides: 7. Germline CDR1 reads MNHEY; CDR2 reads SMNVEV (reference sequence). CDR3 length: 15 amino acids. The CDR3 sequence is CASSGVGTGDYEQYF. CDR3 DNA sequence: TGTGCCAGCAGTGGAGTCGGGACAGGGGACTACGAGCAGTACTTC.

The rearrangement joins TRBV24-1 to TRBJ2-1, with TRBD1 matching 8 bases. Looked up from germline, CDR1 is KGHDR and CDR2 is SFDVKD. Trimming cost V 10 bases and J 2 bases; bases outside gene matches: 6. The CDR3 is 14 residues long. CDR3 amino acids: CATSNRGAYNEQFF. The CDR3 nucleotides are TGTGCCACAAGTAACAGGGGGGCCTACAATGAGCAGTTCTTC.

V gene TRBV9 combines with J gene TRBJ2-7; D may be TRBD1 or TRBD2 (6 bases each). Trimming shortened V by 0 bases and J by 4 bases, and 14 bases separated the two germline ends. This CDR3 has 15 amino acids. Germline CDR1 SGDLS, CDR2 YYNGEE. CDR3 sequence reads: CASSVGGDTLYEQYF. The CDR3 DNA reads TGTGCCAGCAGCGTAGGGGGGGACACCCTGTACGAGCAGTACTTC.

This clone is a singleton in its sample. The gene calls are TRBV4-1 and TRBJ2-7; perhaps TRBD2 as D (6 bases). The germline V gene encodes CDR1 MGHRA and CDR2 YSYEKL. Trimming took off 4 bases at V and 2 bases at J, with 21 bases between the two ends. The CDR3 sequence is 17 residues long. CDR3 amino acids: CASSLSQGRELPYEQYF. CDR3 nucleotides: TGCGCCAGCAGCCTCTCCCAGGGTCGGGAGCTCCCCTACGAGCAGTACTTC.

The chain is built from TRBV5-1 and TRBJ2-1; D tentatively fits TRBD1 or TRBD2 (5 bases each). CDR3 length: 17 residues. Germline V gene data show CDR1 as SGHRS and CDR2 as YFSETQ. The V end was cut by 6 bases, the J end by 0 bases, with 19 bases between. The CDR3 loop reads CASNLGTRQSSYNEQFF. The CDR3 DNA follows: TGCGCCAGCAACCTAGGGACGCGACAAAGCTCCTACAATGAGCAGTTCTTC.

This clone was found once. The rearrangement uses TRBV11-3 and TRBJ2-1, with a possible D match to TRBD2 (6 bases). Trimming left V 3 bases short and J 5 bases short, with 14 bases between. The CDR3 runs to 15 residues. Germline V gene data show CDR1 as SGHNT and CDR2 as YENEEA. Written as DNA, the CDR3 is TGTGCCAGCAGCTTTAACGGAGGGTTGAACAATGAGCAGTTCTTC. It yields the protein CASSFNGGLNNEQFF.

The V gene is TRBV10-2, the J gene TRBJ2-7, with D perhaps matching TRBD2 (6 bases). The CDR3 length is 12 residues. Germline CDR1 reads WSHSY; CDR2 reads SAAADI. Trimming removed 6 bases from V and 9 bases from J, with 15 bases in between. The CDR3 nucleotides read TGCGCCAGCAGAGACCCTGTCGGGGGGCAGTACTTC. Protein: CASRDPVGGQYF.

This clone has a handful of counts. The genes are TRBV11-2 and TRBJ2-7; D call uncertain. Between the trimmed V and J ends, which lost 5 bases and 5 bases, there was a span of 22 bases. Germline V gives CDR1 SGHAT, CDR2 FQNNGV. The CDR3 is made up of 16 amino acids. Here the CDR3 DNA reads TGTGCCAGCAGCGACCGTTCAGGACCCAATTCCCACGAGCAGTACTTC. Its translation: CASSDRSGPNSHEQYF.

The CDR3: CASSPLGTSTQYF. The CDR3, as DNA: TGTGCCAGCAGCCCGTTAGGGACTAGTACGCAGTATTTT. This chain uses TRBV3-1 (or the pseudogene TRBV3-2) with TRBJ2-3, with 8 bases identical to TRBD2. The CDR3 is 13 residues long. V was pared by 4 bases and J by 8 bases, with 5 bases of the junction left unmatched. Germline CDR1 reads LGHDT; CDR2 reads YNNKEL (reference sequence).

The rearrangement joins TRBV7-9 to TRBJ1-1, with D unclear. Looked up from germline, CDR1 is SEHNR and CDR2 is FQNEAQ (reference sequence). This CDR3 contains 12 residues. V lost 2 bases and J lost 1, with 2 bases in between. In DNA form, the CDR3 reads TGTGCCAGCAGCTTATGGAACACTGAAGCTTTCTTT. Translated, it gives CASSLWNTEAFF.

V and J are TRBV5-1 and TRBJ1-2; TRBD1 matches at 8 bases. Germline V gene data show CDR1 as SGHRS and CDR2 as YFSETQ. Germline trimming cut 2 bases from V and 4 bases from J; bases unmatched to any gene: 16. The CDR3 spans 18 residues. CDR3: CASSFFPPSQGATYGYTF. The CDR3 nucleotides are TGCGCCAGCAGCTTTTTTCCCCCCTCGCAGGGGGCTACCTATGGCTACACCTTC.

The chain links TRBV19 to TRBJ1-1, with D tentatively TRBD1 (5 bases). The CDR3 contains 14 residues. Looked up from germline, CDR1 is LNHDA and CDR2 is SQIVND (reference sequence). Trimming cost V 6 bases and J 4 bases, with 15 bases left between them. The CDR3 nucleotides are TGTGCCAGTAGGAGCTTAGGGGCTCGCACTGAAGCTTTCTTT. This gives the protein CASRSLGARTEAFF.

The chain combines TRBV12-3 or TRBV12-4 with TRBJ1-5; D is undetermined. V lost 8 bases, J lost 9 bases, and 17 bases lay in between. The CDR3 runs to 13 residues. The CDR3 nucleotides read TGTGCCAGCGGGTTTTCGGGGATGACGCCCCAGCATTTT. Protein sequence: CASGFSGMTPQHF.

The chain carries TRBV19 and TRBJ1-3; no reliable D call. The CDR3 length is 13 residues. Germline V gene sequence: CDR1 LNHDA, CDR2 SQIVND (reference sequence). Trimming removed 3 bases at V and 2 bases at J, with 5 bases between. The CDR3 region is CASSIQAGNTIYF. In nucleotides, the CDR3 is TGTGCCAGTAGTATCCAGGCTGGAAACACCATATATTTT.

V gene TRBV11-2 combines with J gene TRBJ2-7; TRBD1 matches 8 bases. V gave up 5 bases and J gave up 2 bases; unmatched junction bases: 8. Germline assignment: CDR1 SGHAT and CDR2 FQNNGV. The length of the CDR3 is 15 residues. For the CDR3, the DNA is TGTGCCAGCAGCAGCAGACAGGGGCGTACCTACGAGCAGTACTTC. It translates to CASSSRQGRTYEQYF.

By share, this clone ranks as large. The same CDR3 also results from other DNA sequences found in this sample. The V gene is TRBV5-5, the J gene TRBJ1-5; weak D call: TRBD1 (5 bases). Germline loops: CDR1 SGHKS, CDR2 YYEKEE (reference sequence). V lost 1 base to trimming and J lost 2 bases, with 7 bases between them. The CDR3 loop spans 14 amino acids. CDR3 residues: CASSLRDGNQPQHF. The CDR3 DNA reads TGTGCCAGCAGCTTGCGGGACGGCAATCAGCCCCAGCATTTT.